Following are 4 T cell receptor beta chains from one sample sequenced in a study of shared clonotypes between healthy human individuals (dated by TCRdb to 2018 to 2020). Libraries came from the immunoSEQ multiplex PCR assay. TCRdb stores this immuneACCESS table with in-frame sequences only. Part of the clones is absent; in the studies checked, under half of the shortfall reflects unresolved V genes, and no reason is known for the rest. The sample table records around 2.1 million clones; roughly 95% of these occur just once. Roughly 0.13% of the sample belongs to the ten largest clones. The sequenced sample was naive CD4+ T cells sorted from blood. Explained via the paper, the cell subset or site label denotes: CD45RA+ positively selected. The receptors here all came from a man between 18 and 29 years old in good health.

The rearrangement uses TRBV10-3 and TRBJ2-3; no clear D gene. Germline V gene sequence: CDR1 ENHRY, CDR2 SYGVKD. Trimming took off 2 bases at V and 2 bases at J, with 8 bases between the two ends. The CDR3 spans 14 residues. CDR3 coding DNA: TGTGCCATCAGTGAGGTAGGGCCCACAGATACGCAGTATTTT. It yields the protein CAISEVGPTDTQYF.

The CDR3 DNA follows: TGCGCCAGCAGCTTGGCCCGGGACTCTTATAACACCGGGGAGCTGTTTTTT. As protein: CASSLARDSYNTGELFF. The gene calls are TRBV5-1 and TRBJ2-2, with D possibly TRBD2 on 6 matching bases. Trimming pared 0 bases from V and 2 bases from J, leaving 14 bases between. This CDR3 spans 17 amino acids. Germline V gene data show CDR1 as SGHRS and CDR2 as YFSETQ.

V gene TRBV13 combines with J gene TRBJ2-2, with D hard to call. Trimming cost V 1 base and J 0 bases, with 9 bases left between them. Germline values: CDR1 PRHDT, CDR2 FYEKMQ (reference sequence). The CDR3 is 16 amino acids. The CDR3 DNA follows: TGTGCCAGCAGCTTAGTCGGCAGACCGAACACCGGGGAGCTGTTTTTT. It yields the protein CASSLVGRPNTGELFF.

This chain uses TRBV9 with TRBJ2-3, with TRBD2 as a possible D gene (6 bases). Trimming shortened V by 3 bases and J by 4 bases, and 21 bases separated the two germline ends. The length of the CDR3 is 17 residues. Per the germline V gene, CDR1 is SGDLS and CDR2 is YYNGEE. CDR3 in amino acids: CASSETELGGGADTQYF. The CDR3 nucleotides read TGTGCCAGCAGCGAAACCGAACTAGGTGGAGGGGCAGATACGCAGTATTTT.